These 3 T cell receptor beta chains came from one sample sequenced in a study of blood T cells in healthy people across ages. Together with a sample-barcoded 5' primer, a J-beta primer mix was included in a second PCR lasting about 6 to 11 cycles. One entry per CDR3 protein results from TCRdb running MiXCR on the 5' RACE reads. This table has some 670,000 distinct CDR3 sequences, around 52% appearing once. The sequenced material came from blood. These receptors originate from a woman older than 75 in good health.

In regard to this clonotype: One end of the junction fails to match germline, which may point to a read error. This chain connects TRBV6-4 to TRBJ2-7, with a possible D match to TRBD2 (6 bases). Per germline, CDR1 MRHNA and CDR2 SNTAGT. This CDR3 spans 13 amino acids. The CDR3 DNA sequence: TGTGCCGGCAGTGAGGGGATTAGCGGCGAGCAGTACTTC. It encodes CAGSEGISGEQYF.

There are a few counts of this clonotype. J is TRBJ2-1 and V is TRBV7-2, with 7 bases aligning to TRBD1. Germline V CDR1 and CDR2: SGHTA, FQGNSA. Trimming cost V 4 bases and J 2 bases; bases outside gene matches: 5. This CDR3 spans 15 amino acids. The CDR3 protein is CASSYRQGAYNEQFF. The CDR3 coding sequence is TGTGCCAGCAGCTACCGACAGGGAGCCTACAATGAGCAGTTCTTC. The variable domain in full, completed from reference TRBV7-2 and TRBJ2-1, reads GAGVSQSPSNKVTEKGKDVELRCDPISGHTALYWYRQSLGQGLEFLIYFQGNSAPDKSGLPSDRFSAERTGGSVSTLTIQRTQQEDSAVYLCASSYRQGAYNEQFFGPGTRLTVL.

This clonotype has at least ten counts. As DNA, the CDR3 is TGTGCCAGCAGCCAAGATCCAGGAACTCTAGAGCAGTTCTTC. Its translation: CASSQDPGTLEQFF. The V call is TRBV3-1, the J call TRBJ2-1; no firm D call. Germline V gene lookup returns CDR1 LGHDT and CDR2 YNNKEL (reference sequence). The CDR3 has 14 amino acids. Trimming took off 0 bases at V and 10 bases at J, with 13 bases between the two ends.